One and the same sample provided the 26 T cell receptor beta chains below, sequenced in a study of blood T cell repertoires in COVID-19. Sequencing was performed with immunoSEQ multiplex PCR; in TCRdb, only in-frame clones are kept and a portion is missing. The table lists 150,000 to 250,000 clones, almost 85% of them singletons. The sequenced material came from peripheral blood. These TCRs come from a human donor with acute or convalescent COVID-19. The donor label of this sample is uncertain.

The chain has TRBV5-4 and TRBJ1-4, with 11 bases fitting TRBD1. V shed 2 bases and J 7 bases; nucleotides not matched to a gene: 7. In germline, CDR1 is SGHNT, CDR2 YYREEE (reference sequence). The CDR3 covers 16 residues. The CDR3 sequence is CASSLKGQGAGEKLFF. In nucleotides, the CDR3 is TGTGCCAGCAGCTTAAAAGGACAGGGGGCTGGTGAAAAACTGTTTTTT.

The chain has TRBV12-3 or TRBV12-4 and TRBJ1-1; 8 positions match TRBD1. The CDR3 totals 13 residues. Trimming removed 3 bases from V and 10 bases from J; junction bases left unmatched: 7. CDR3 DNA: TGTGCCAGCAGTTTCGACAGGGGAGCGCCAGCTTTCTTT. This codes for CASSFDRGAPAFF.

There are a few counts of this clone. This chain uses TRBV18 with TRBJ2-7; unclear D gene. Between the trimmed V and J ends, which lost 0 bases and 4 bases, there was a span of 7 bases. The CDR3 covers 13 residues. Looked up from germline, CDR1 is KGHSH and CDR2 is LQKENI. CDR3 sequence (DNA): TGTGCCAGCTCACCACCGCCCGGTTACGAGCAGTACTTC. This translates into CASSPPPGYEQYF.

CDR3 DNA: TGTGCCAGCTCACCACCGACACAGTACTTCTACGAGCAGTACTTC. Protein: CASSPPTQYFYEQYF. This chain joins TRBV18 and TRBJ2-7; D is unresolved. Germline V lookup: CDR1 KGHSH, CDR2 LQKENI. V lost 0 bases to trimming and J lost 3 bases, with 12 bases between them. The CDR3 covers 15 residues.

This clone came up once. CDR3 sequence: CASSEQGAFILSSYEQYF. The CDR3 region has the DNA TGTGCCAGCAGTGAACAGGGGGCCTTTATTTTAAGCTCCTACGAGCAGTACTTC. The chain is built from TRBV6-1 and TRBJ2-7, with 8 bases identical to TRBD1. This CDR3 region has 18 residues. Germline V CDR1 and CDR2: MNHNS, SASEGT. With 2 bases clipped from V and 0 bases from J, the junction kept 12 bases outside the gene matches.

The J gene is TRBJ1-4, the V gene TRBV5-1; possible D gene TRBD1, 5 bases. With 0 bases removed from V and 5 bases from J, the gap between germline ends came to 8 bases. The CDR3 spans 14 residues. In germline, CDR1 is SGHRS, CDR2 YFSETQ. CDR3 loop: CASSLGGTNEKLFF. The CDR3 DNA follows: TGCGCCAGCAGCTTGGGGGGCACAAATGAAAAACTGTTTTTT. The full variable domain, completed using reference TRBV5-1 and TRBJ1-4, is KAGVTQTPRYLIKTRGQQVTLSCSPISGHRSVSWYQQTPGQGLQFLFEYFSETQRNKGNFPGRFSGRQFSNSRSEMNVSTLELGDSALYLCASSLGGTNEKLFFGSGTQLSVL.

A word on this clone: The same CDR3 can be traced to other DNA sequences in this sample. This rearrangement joins TRBV6-5 to TRBJ2-7; 12 nucleotides line up with TRBD2. CDR3 length equals 14 residues. CDR1 is MNHEY, CDR2 SVGAGI, per germline. The V gene end was trimmed by 4 bases and the J gene end by 3 bases; junction bases not matched to a gene: 1. The CDR3 region is CASSLTSGSYEQYF. The CDR3 coding sequence is TGTGCCAGCAGTTTGACTAGCGGGAGCTACGAGCAGTACTTC.

The chain recombines TRBV3-1 (or the pseudogene TRBV3-2) with TRBJ1-2; 10 nucleotides match TRBD1. V dropped 3 bases and J dropped 4; count of bases not matched to a gene: 5. CDR1 is LGHDT, CDR2 YNNKEL, per germline (reference sequence). CDR3 length: 15 residues. The chain's CDR3 is CASSQTDRGPYGYTF. DNA of the CDR3: TGTGCCAGCAGCCAGACCGACAGGGGGCCCTATGGCTACACCTTC.

The genes are TRBV27 and TRBJ1-2, with TRBD1 matching over 7 bases. This CDR3 is built from 13 residues. With V trimmed by 3 bases and J by 8 bases, 6 bases remained unmatched. Germline lookup yields CDR1 MNHEY and CDR2 SMNVEV (reference sequence). The DNA of the CDR3 is TGTGCCAGCAGTTTCCGGACAGGCCGCGGCTACACCTTC. Translation gives CASSFRTGRGYTF.

The V call is TRBV14, the J call TRBJ1-4; D uncertain. This CDR3 comprises 14 residues. Trimming pared 2 bases from V and 7 bases from J, leaving 11 bases between. The germline V gene has CDR1 SGHDN and CDR2 FVKESK. The DNA for the CDR3 is TGTGCCAGCAGCCAAAACGAGGGAGGTGAAAAACTGTTTTTT. It translates to CASSQNEGGEKLFF. Full variable domain (remainder filled in from reference TRBV14 and TRBJ1-4): EAGVTQFPSHSVIEKGQTVTLRCDPISGHDNLYWYRRVMGKEIKFLLHFVKESKQDESGMPNNRFLAERTGGTYSTLKVQPAELEDSGVYFCASSQNEGGEKLFFGSGTQLSVL.

The sample holds one count of this clone. The gene calls are TRBV7-6 and TRBJ2-1, with 7 nucleotides matching TRBD2. CDR3 length equals 16 residues. V was pared by 3 bases and J by 0 bases, with 5 bases of the junction left unmatched. Germline CDR1 reads SGHVS; CDR2 reads FNYEAQ. The chain's CDR3 is CASSFLGGSSYNEQFF. The CDR3 DNA reads TGTGCCAGCAGCTTCTTGGGCGGGAGCTCCTACAATGAGCAGTTCTTC.

V is TRBV11-1 and J is TRBJ2-3; 7 bases map to TRBD2. This CDR3 is built from 15 residues. The trim removed 1 base at V and 4 bases at J, leaving 5 bases unmatched. CDR1 is SGHAT and CDR2 is FQDESV in the germline V gene (reference sequence). The CDR3 spells CASSLVLGGADTQYF. The CDR3, as DNA: TGTGCCAGCAGCTTAGTACTGGGGGGGGCAGATACGCAGTATTTT. Together with reference TRBV11-1 and TRBJ2-3, the CDR3 gives the full variable domain: EAEVAQSPRYKITEKSQAVAFWCDPISGHATLYWYRQILGQGPELLVQFQDESVVDDSQLPKDRFSAERLKGVDSTLKIQPAELGDSAMYLCASSLVLGGADTQYFGPGTRLTVL.

The CDR3 DNA reads as TGTGCCAGCAGCTTTCCCAGGGCCTATGGCTACACCTTC. Translation: CASSFPRAYGYTF. The V call is TRBV5-6, the J call TRBJ1-2; D is perhaps TRBD1 (5 bases). The CDR3 extends over 13 amino acids. Germline-derived CDR1 and CDR2 are SGHDT and YYEEEE. Trimming pared 2 bases from V and 4 bases from J, leaving 9 bases between.

This clone was counted a single time. The chain joins TRBV15 to TRBJ2-7, with D tentatively TRBD2 (6 bases). This CDR3 contains 14 residues. V was trimmed by 1 base and J by 3 bases, leaving 10 bases between them. Germline CDR1 reads LNHNV; CDR2 reads YYDKDF (reference sequence). This CDR3 is CATSRAGGSYEQYF. The CDR3 DNA is TGTGCCACCAGCAGAGCCGGGGGAAGCTACGAGCAGTACTTC.

This clone has just a few counts. The chain links TRBV19 to TRBJ1-5; 7 bases map to TRBD1. The CDR3 consists of 16 residues. V was pared by 5 bases and J by 2 bases, with 9 bases of the junction left unmatched. Germline assignment: CDR1 LNHDA and CDR2 SQIVND (reference sequence). CDR3 in DNA: TGTGCCAGTAGTCCCAGGGGGACCTACGGCAATCAGCCCCAGCATTTT. Translation: CASSPRGTYGNQPQHF.

This clone came up a few times. V and J are TRBV25-1 and TRBJ1-4; no reliable D call. Trimming took off 3 bases at V and 5 bases at J, with 10 bases between the two ends. CDR3 length: 14 amino acids. Germline values: CDR1 MGHDK, CDR2 SYGVNS. For the CDR3, the DNA is TGTGCCAGCAGTGAGTTTACAGTCAATGAAAAACTGTTTTTT. It yields the protein CASSEFTVNEKLFF.

A single count supports this clone. As DNA, the CDR3 is TGTGCCAGCAGCGCCGGAGTTACCCATTACAATGAGCAGTTCTTC. Encoded protein: CASSAGVTHYNEQFF. This chain links TRBV9 with TRBJ2-1; D not certain. From germline, CDR1 is SGDLS and CDR2 YYNGEE. With 3 bases removed from V and 4 bases from J, the gap between germline ends came to 14 bases. The CDR3 consists of 15 residues.

The V call is TRBV7-3, the J call TRBJ1-1; D gene unclear. The CDR3 is 13 amino acids. V lost 4 bases and J lost 1, with 7 bases in between. The germline gives CDR1 SGHTA, CDR2 FQGTGA. DNA of the CDR3: TGTGCCAGCAGCTGGTCCGGGAACACTGAAGCTTTCTTT. It specifies CASSWSGNTEAFF.

The rearrangement links TRBV12-5 to TRBJ2-5; 8 bases match TRBD1. V gave up 5 bases and J gave up 2 bases; unmatched junction bases: 4. Germline V gene lookup returns CDR1 LGHNT and CDR2 FRNRAP. This CDR3 contains 14 residues. The DNA for the CDR3 is TGTGCTAGTGGTATAACAGGGGGTCAAGAGACCCAGTACTTC. Translated, it gives CASGITGGQETQYF.

This rearrangement joins TRBV28 to TRBJ2-1, with TRBD1 matching 10 bases. CDR3 size: 15 residues. Per germline, CDR1 MDHEN and CDR2 SYDVKM. Trimming at V came to 6 bases and at J to 7 bases, leaving 9 bases not matched to a gene. CDR3 sequence: CASRPRDRGRNEQFF. CDR3 nucleotide sequence: TGTGCCAGCAGACCTAGGGACAGGGGTCGGAATGAGCAGTTCTTC.

V is TRBV6-5 and J is TRBJ1-5; the match to TRBD1 covers 8 bases. J gave up 4 bases and V 6 bases, and 8 bases lay outside the gene matches. Germline values: CDR1 MNHEY, CDR2 SVGAGI. CDR3 length: 15 residues. CDR3 residues: CASRQSTGGNQPQHF. The CDR3 DNA follows: TGTGCCAGCAGACAAAGTACAGGGGGGAATCAGCCCCAGCATTTT.

Notes on this clone: This clone may be a read error of a much larger clone one base away. This chain joins TRBV28 and TRBJ1-2, with TRBD1 identical over 7 bases. V was pared by 5 bases and J by 4 bases, with 4 bases of the junction left unmatched. This CDR3 is built from 13 residues. Germline-derived CDR1 and CDR2 are MDHEN and SYDVKM. CDR3 residues: CASSLGQSYGYTF. In DNA, the CDR3 is TGTGCCAGCAGTCTGGGACAGTCCTATGGCTACACCTTC.

The gene calls are TRBV5-1 and TRBJ2-5; tentative D call: TRBD2 (6 bases). The CDR3 runs to 15 residues. V was clipped by 1 base and J by 1 base, with 11 bases between them. Germline CDR1 and CDR2: SGHRS and YFSETQ. CDR3 sequence (DNA): TGCGCCAGCAGCTTGTCGGGCGGGACCCAAGAGACCCAGTACTTC. Translated: CASSLSGGTQETQYF.

The V and J genes are TRBV2 and TRBJ2-7; 11 bases align to TRBD2. The CDR3 runs to 14 residues. Germline values: CDR1 SNHLY, CDR2 FYNNEI. The V and J ends lost 5 bases and 1 base, in that order; junction bases with no gene match: 1. CDR3 sequence (DNA): TGTGCCAGCAGTCGACTAGCGGGGTCCTACGAGCAGTACTTC. Translating gives CASSRLAGSYEQYF.

The rearrangement links TRBV6-5 to TRBJ1-1; weak D call: TRBD1 (6 bases). Trimming removed 6 bases from V and 3 bases from J, with 17 bases in between. The CDR3 has 15 amino acids. The germline CDR1 and CDR2 sequences are MNHEY and SVGAGI. The CDR3, as DNA: TGTGCCAGCAGGGCCGGGACAACCACGGACACTGAAGCTTTCTTT. Translated: CASRAGTTTDTEAFF.

V usage is TRBV7-2 and J usage is TRBJ1-2, with D possibly being TRBD1 (5 bases). The CDR3 length is 13 residues. The germline CDR1 and CDR2 sequences are SGHTA and FQGNSA. V was cut by 5 bases and J by 4 bases, with 11 bases left in between. The CDR3 loop reads CASSSEQVYGYTF. The CDR3 nucleotides read TGTGCCAGCAGCAGTGAACAGGTCTATGGCTACACCTTC.